These 7 T cell receptor beta chains came from one sample sequenced in a study of regulatory T cells in long-lasting Graves disease. Arm-PCR of CDR3 regions and iRepertoire HTBI primers were used to build TCR beta libraries. TCRdb processed the multiplex PCR reads anew with MiXCR; each CDR3 protein has one entry. The sample lists around 500,000 distinct CDR3 sequences, roughly a sixth occurring once. As for time point: newly diagnosed GD, antithyroid drugs for less than 3 months. PBMC RNA served as the TCR library source. These data were also filed under a second study, of T cells in Graves' hyperthyroidism and ophthalmopathy.

The sequencing here drew on peripheral blood mononuclear cells (PBMCs), taken at new diagnosis, from a patient treated with antithyroid drugs. These receptors all stem from a woman aged 35-60 years with Graves disease.

This clonotype was recorded many times. This rearrangement joins TRBV5-1 to TRBJ1-2; D gene ambiguous. From germline, CDR1 is SGHRS and CDR2 YFSETQ. The CDR3 sequence is 15 residues long. Deletions cut 4 bases from V and 5 bases from J, with 18 bases between. CDR3 sequence: CASSPQDGLMYGYTF. The DNA for the CDR3 is TGCGCCAGCAGCCCCCAGGACGGTTTGATGTATGGCTACACCTTC.

This clonotype was counted only a few times. The V gene is TRBV7-9, the J gene TRBJ1-2; D may be TRBD1 (6 bases). Trimming shortened V by 5 bases and J by 7 bases, and 17 bases separated the two germline ends. This CDR3 is built from 14 residues. Germline-derived CDR1 and CDR2 are SEHNR and FQNEAQ (reference sequence). CDR3 residues: CASSPPVGGFGYTF. DNA for the CDR3: TGTGCCAGCAGCCCTCCCGTAGGGGGATTTGGCTACACCTTC.

This clonotype was picked up many times. This chain connects TRBV30 to TRBJ2-3; D is ambiguous. V lost 1 base to trimming and J lost 1 base, with 3 bases between them. The germline gives CDR1 GTSNPN, CDR2 SVGIG (reference sequence). CDR3 size: 12 residues. DNA of the CDR3: TGTGCCTGGAGTGAGGGCACAGATACGCAGTATTTT. Protein sequence: CAWSEGTDTQYF.

In its sample, this clonotype was seen a few times. In DNA form, the CDR3 reads TGTGCCAGCAGTTCCCAGGGGGCACGTGAGCAGTTCTTC. This gives the protein CASSSQGAREQFF. The V call is TRBV12-3 or TRBV12-4, the J call TRBJ2-1, with 8 bases aligning to TRBD1. This CDR3 spans 13 amino acids. After removal of 4 bases from V and 9 bases from J, the junction contained 5 bases not matched to a gene.

This chain connects TRBV19 to TRBJ1-4; 7 bases match TRBD1. The germline gives CDR1 LNHDA, CDR2 SQIVND (reference sequence). Trimming at V came to 3 bases and at J to 7 bases, leaving 8 bases not matched to a gene. CDR3 length: 15 residues. This CDR3 reads CASSIQGEFGEKLFF. The CDR3 nucleotides are TGTGCCAGTAGTATCCAGGGGGAGTTTGGTGAAAAACTGTTTTTT.

This clonotype was detected only a few times. V and J are TRBV18 and TRBJ1-2; the D is unclear. V was clipped by 4 bases and J by 4 bases, with 16 bases between them. CDR3 length equals 15 residues. Per the germline V gene, CDR1 is KGHSH and CDR2 is LQKENI. Here the CDR3 DNA reads TGTGCCAGCTCACGTGGGGAGGGTGCCTTCTATGGCTACACCTTC. This translates into CASSRGEGAFYGYTF.

There are many counts of this clonotype. The chain is built from TRBV28 and TRBJ1-1; TRBD1 matches 8 bases. This CDR3 spans 13 amino acids. J gave up 4 bases and V 5 bases, and 3 bases lay outside the gene matches. CDR1 is MDHEN and CDR2 is SYDVKM in the germline V gene. CDR3 in amino acids: CASSLTGVTEAFF. CDR3 nucleotides: TGTGCCAGCAGTCTGACAGGGGTCACTGAAGCTTTCTTT.